This T cell receptor (beta chain) is from a study of shared clonotypes between healthy human individuals. General observations from the study: Shared across several donors were roughly 4.7% of the naive CD4 clonotypes. Collection of samples was limited to blood; tissue repertoires likely differ.

V shed 0 bases and J shed 0 bases, with 9 bases lying between them. CDR1 LGHNA and CDR2 YNFKEQ come from the germline V gene. CDR3 length equals 15 residues. On this clone: Its antigen is as yet unknown.

The test was conducted at deep level. The protocol was immunoSEQ multiplex PCR, while the TCRdb copy is restricted to in-frame clones and leaves out a portion. This sample has 2,500,000 or so clones, with approximately 92% found just once. The V gene is TRBV4-2, the J gene TRBJ2-7; no clear D. The source material was naive CD4+ T cells sorted from blood. Subset given: CD45RA+ positively selected. This TCR derives from a man younger than 35 in good health. CDR3 loop: CASSQDLRGSYEQYF. In DNA form, the CDR3 reads TGTGCCAGCAGCCAAGATTTGCGTGGCTCCTACGAGCAGTACTTC.